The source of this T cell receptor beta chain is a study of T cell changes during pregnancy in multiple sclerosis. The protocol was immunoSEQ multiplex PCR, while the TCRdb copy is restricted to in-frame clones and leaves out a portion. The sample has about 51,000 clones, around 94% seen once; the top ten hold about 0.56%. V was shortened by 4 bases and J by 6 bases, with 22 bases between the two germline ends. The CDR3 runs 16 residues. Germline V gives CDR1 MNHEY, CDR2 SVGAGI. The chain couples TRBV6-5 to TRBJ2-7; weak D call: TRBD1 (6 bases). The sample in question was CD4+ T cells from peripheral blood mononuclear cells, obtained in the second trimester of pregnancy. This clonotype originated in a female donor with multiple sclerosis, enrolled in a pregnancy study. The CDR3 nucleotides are TGTGCCAGCAGTTCTTTTAGATCAGTGCTAGGGGGCGAGCAGTACTTC. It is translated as CASSSFRSVLGGEQYF.